This T cell receptor (beta chain) was retrieved from a study of T cell repertoires in cytomegalovirus infection. The overall study: Carrying CMV and the relevant HLA type showed in public TCR beta signatures.

The sample holds one count of this clonotype. CDR1 is SGHVS, CDR2 FNYEAQ, per germline. V was trimmed by 1 base and J by 6 bases, leaving 9 bases between them. The CDR3 is 14 amino acids. Via MiXCR, TCRdb re-called the reads, giving one row per CDR3 protein. The sample holds roughly 720,000 distinct CDR3 sequences, 35% seen once. The sample taken for sequencing was PBMCs. This clonotype originated in a human donor in good health (CMV status not recorded). Some clones in this sample may be carry-over from other donors' samples. The rearrangement joins TRBV7-6 to TRBJ1-4; D gene unclear. CDR3 residues: CASSLGRAYEKLFF. CDR3 sequence (DNA): TGTGCCAGCAGCTTAGGCCGGGCATATGAAAAACTGTTTTTT.